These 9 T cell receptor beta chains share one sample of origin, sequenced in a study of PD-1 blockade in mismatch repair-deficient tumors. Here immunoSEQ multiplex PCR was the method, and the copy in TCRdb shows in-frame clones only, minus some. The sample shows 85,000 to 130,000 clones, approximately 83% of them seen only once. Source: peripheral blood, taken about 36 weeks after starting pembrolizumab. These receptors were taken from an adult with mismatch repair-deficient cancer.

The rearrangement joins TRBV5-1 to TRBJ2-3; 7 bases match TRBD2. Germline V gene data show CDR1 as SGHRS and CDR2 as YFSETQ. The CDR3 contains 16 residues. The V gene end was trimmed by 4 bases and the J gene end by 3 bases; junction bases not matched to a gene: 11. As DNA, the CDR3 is TGCGCCAGCAGCCAAGGGAGCGGGGAAGGTACAGATACGCAGTATTTT. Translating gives CASSQGSGEGTDTQYF.

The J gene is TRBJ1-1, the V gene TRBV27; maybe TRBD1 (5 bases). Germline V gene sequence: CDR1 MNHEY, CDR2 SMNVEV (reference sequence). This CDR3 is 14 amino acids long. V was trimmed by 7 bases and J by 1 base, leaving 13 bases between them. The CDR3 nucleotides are TGTGCCAGCAACTTTGGGGCGGGGAACACTGAAGCTTTCTTT. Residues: CASNFGAGNTEAFF.

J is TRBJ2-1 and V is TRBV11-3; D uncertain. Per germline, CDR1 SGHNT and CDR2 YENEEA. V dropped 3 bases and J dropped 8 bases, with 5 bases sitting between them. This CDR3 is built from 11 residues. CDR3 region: CASSFFDEQFF. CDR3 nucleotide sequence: TGTGCCAGCAGCTTCTTTGATGAGCAGTTCTTC. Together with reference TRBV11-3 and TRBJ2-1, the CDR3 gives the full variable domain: EAGVVQSPRYKIIEKKQPVAFWCNPISGHNTLYWYLQNLGQGPELLIRYENEEAVDDSQLPKDRFSAERLKGVDSTLKIQPAELGDSAVYLCASSFFDEQFFGPGTRLTVL.

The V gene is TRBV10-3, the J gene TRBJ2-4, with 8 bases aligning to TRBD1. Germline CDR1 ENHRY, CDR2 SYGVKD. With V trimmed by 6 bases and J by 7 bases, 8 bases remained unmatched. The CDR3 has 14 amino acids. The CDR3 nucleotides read TGTGCCATCAGCGCGGACAGGGAGGCGAACATTCAGTACTTC. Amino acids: CAISADREANIQYF.

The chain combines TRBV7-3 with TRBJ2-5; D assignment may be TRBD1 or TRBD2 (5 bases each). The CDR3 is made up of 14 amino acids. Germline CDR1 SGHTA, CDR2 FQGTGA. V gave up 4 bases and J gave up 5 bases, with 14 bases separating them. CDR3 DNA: TGTGCCAGCAGCTCCGCCAGGGACGGTGAGACCCAGTACTTC. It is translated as CASSSARDGETQYF.

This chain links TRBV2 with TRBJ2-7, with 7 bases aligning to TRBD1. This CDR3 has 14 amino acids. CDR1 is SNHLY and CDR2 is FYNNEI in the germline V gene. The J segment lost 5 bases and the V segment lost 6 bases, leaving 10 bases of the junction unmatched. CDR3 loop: CASSALTGAHEQYF. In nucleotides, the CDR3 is TGTGCCAGCAGCGCCCTTACAGGGGCCCACGAGCAGTACTTC.

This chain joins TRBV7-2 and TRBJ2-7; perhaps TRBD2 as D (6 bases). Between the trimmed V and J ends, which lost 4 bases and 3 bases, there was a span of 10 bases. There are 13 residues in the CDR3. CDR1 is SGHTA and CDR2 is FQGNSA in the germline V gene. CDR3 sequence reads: CASSWGLRYEQYF. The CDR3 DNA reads TGTGCCAGCAGCTGGGGACTTCGCTACGAGCAGTACTTC.

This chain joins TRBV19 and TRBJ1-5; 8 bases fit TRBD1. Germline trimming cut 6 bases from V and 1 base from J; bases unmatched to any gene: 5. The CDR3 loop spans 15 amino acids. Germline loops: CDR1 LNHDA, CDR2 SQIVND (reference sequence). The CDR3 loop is CASSPRQGSNQPQHF. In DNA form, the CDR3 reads TGTGCCAGTAGCCCCCGACAGGGGAGCAATCAGCCCCAGCATTTT.

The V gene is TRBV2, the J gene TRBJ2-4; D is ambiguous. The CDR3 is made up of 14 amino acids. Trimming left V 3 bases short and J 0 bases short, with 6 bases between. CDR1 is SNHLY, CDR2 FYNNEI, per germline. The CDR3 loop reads CASSDTLAKNIQYF. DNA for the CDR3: TGTGCCAGCAGTGACACCTTAGCCAAAAACATTCAGTACTTC.